The 24 T cell receptor beta chains in this list originate from one sample, sequenced in a study of blood T cell repertoires in COVID-19. The method was immunoSEQ multiplex PCR; TCRdb's version includes in-frame clones alone and lacks a portion of them. The sample holds approximately 500,000 clones; roughly 85% are singletons and the top ten take approximately 2.9%. Sequencing was done on a sample of peripheral blood. The receptors originated from a human donor in a cohort sampled during active COVID-19.

CDR3 residues: CASSPRLAQKETQYF. CDR3 DNA: TGCGCCAGCAGCCCAAGACTTGCTCAGAAGGAGACCCAGTACTTC. The rearrangement links TRBV5-1 to TRBJ2-5; D gene unclear. The CDR3 spans 15 residues. The V gene's germline CDR1 is SGHRS and CDR2 YFSETQ. V was shortened by 4 bases and J by 5 bases, with 18 bases between the two germline ends.

The CDR3 nucleotides read TGTGCCAGCAGTTTTTTAGCGGGAGGTTCAGGCGAGCAGTACTTC. This sequence encodes CASSFLAGGSGEQYF. The chain recombines TRBV6-5 with TRBJ2-7, with 10 bases fitting TRBD2. Germline CDR1 and CDR2: MNHEY and SVGAGI. Unmatched junction bases numbered 9, after V lost 4 bases and J lost 6 bases. CDR3 length: 15 residues.

J is TRBJ2-7 and V is TRBV10-1; D gene unclear. The CDR3 consists of 12 residues. Germline lookup yields CDR1 WNHNN and CDR2 SYGVQD (reference sequence). V lost 4 bases and J lost 5, with 9 bases in between. DNA of the CDR3: TGCGCCAGCAGTGCCGGTTTCCACGAGCAGTACTTC. Translation: CASSAGFHEQYF.

The rearrangement links TRBV5-6 to TRBJ2-7; 10 nucleotides line up with TRBD1. With V trimmed by 0 bases and J by 4 bases, 4 bases remained unmatched. Germline CDR1 is SGHDT and CDR2 is YYEEEE. The CDR3 sequence is 15 residues long. The CDR3 DNA is TGTGCCAGCAGCTTGGTGGGGACAGGGGTGTACGAGCAGTACTTC. Translated: CASSLVGTGVYEQYF.

This clone was found a few times. J is TRBJ2-1 and V is TRBV2; 14 nucleotides align to TRBD2. The germline CDR1 and CDR2 sequences are SNHLY and FYNNEI. The CDR3 sequence is 16 residues long. V gave up 7 bases and J gave up 2 bases; unmatched junction bases: 4. CDR3 sequence: CASKTSGRGTYNEQFF. The CDR3 DNA reads as TGTGCCAGCAAGACTAGCGGGAGGGGGACCTACAATGAGCAGTTCTTC.

V usage is TRBV6-5 and J usage is TRBJ1-1; 8 bases line up with TRBD1. The J segment lost 6 bases and the V segment lost 5 bases, leaving 8 bases of the junction unmatched. CDR1 and CDR2 (germline): MNHEY, SVGAGI. The CDR3 has 14 residues. CDR3 nucleotides: TGTGCCAGCAGTAAGGACAGGGAGTCCTCTGAAGCTTTCTTT. It yields the protein CASSKDRESSEAFF.

The gene calls are TRBV7-3 and TRBJ2-3; possible D gene TRBD1, 5 bases. Trimming took off 0 bases at V and 3 bases at J, with 13 bases between the two ends. CDR3 length equals 16 residues. Germline loops: CDR1 SGHTA, CDR2 FQGTGA. CDR3 sequence (DNA): TGTGCCAGCAGCTTAACCCCCTTTGACAGTACAGATACGCAGTATTTT. Its translation: CASSLTPFDSTDTQYF.

The chain joins TRBV9 to TRBJ2-1; 7 nucleotides agree with TRBD2. J lost 8 bases, V lost 4 bases, and 9 bases had no gene match. Germline V gives CDR1 SGDLS, CDR2 YYNGEE. CDR3 length: 14 residues. The CDR3 here is CASSPGGSIYEQFF. CDR3 sequence (DNA): TGTGCCAGCAGCCCCGGCGGGAGTATCTATGAGCAGTTCTTC. Together with reference TRBV9 and TRBJ2-1, the CDR3 gives the full variable domain: DSGVTQTPKHLITATGQRVTLRCSPRSGDLSVYWYQQSLDQGLQFLIQYYNGEERAKGNILERFSAQQFPDLHSELNLSSLELGDSALYFCASSPGGSIYEQFFGPGTRLTVL.

This clone has just a few counts. The gene calls are TRBV6-4 and TRBJ2-2, with D unclear. This CDR3 region has 19 residues. Looked up from germline, CDR1 is MRHNA and CDR2 is SNTAGT. V dropped 1 base and J dropped 7 bases, with 25 bases sitting between them. CDR3 amino acids: CASSDFKPPVKRWVGELFF. The CDR3 DNA reads as TGTGCCAGCAGTGACTTTAAGCCCCCCGTGAAGAGGTGGGTCGGGGAGCTGTTTTTT.

This clone came up once. The rearrangement uses TRBV12-3 or TRBV12-4 and TRBJ1-2, with unresolved D. CDR3 length: 13 residues. The V and J ends lost 3 bases and 10 bases respectively, with 15 bases between them. CDR3 loop: CASSFILEGVYTF. CDR3 in DNA: TGTGCCAGCAGTTTTATCTTGGAGGGCGTCTACACCTTC.

V is TRBV29-1 and J is TRBJ2-3, with 11 bases matching TRBD2. Germline CDR1 reads SQVTM; CDR2 reads ANQGSEA. Trimming removed 4 bases from V and 6 bases from J; junction bases left unmatched: 3. CDR3 length equals 13 residues. The CDR3 here is CSVVSSGRDTQYF. The CDR3 nucleotides are TGCAGCGTTGTCTCTAGCGGGAGGGATACGCAGTATTTT.

This chain joins TRBV7-3 and TRBJ2-1, with 8 bases aligning to TRBD2. The CDR3 extends over 16 amino acids. CDR1 is SGHTA and CDR2 is FQGTGA in the germline V gene. Germline trimming cut 0 bases from V and 8 bases from J; bases unmatched to any gene: 9. The CDR3 region is CASSLTSGSKVDEQFF. The DNA of the CDR3 is TGTGCCAGCAGCTTAACGAGCGGGAGCAAGGTAGATGAGCAGTTCTTC.

This rearrangement joins TRBV30 to TRBJ1-2, with D unresolved. V shed 0 bases and J shed 4 bases, with 15 bases lying between them. The CDR3 consists of 15 residues. Germline assignment: CDR1 GTSNPN and CDR2 SVGIG (reference sequence). The CDR3 here is CAWSVRVAWSYGYTF. CDR3 coding DNA: TGTGCCTGGAGTGTACGGGTAGCTTGGAGCTATGGCTACACCTTC.

The J gene is TRBJ2-2, the V gene TRBV11-2, with D unresolved. Trimming cost V 0 bases and J 3 bases, with 5 bases left between them. Germline V gives CDR1 SGHAT, CDR2 FQNNGV. CDR3 length: 14 amino acids. CDR3 DNA sequence: TGTGCCAGCAGCTTAGACAGCGACACCGGGGAGCTGTTTTTT. Protein: CASSLDSDTGELFF. The full variable domain, in which reference TRBV11-2 and TRBJ2-2 provide the parts outside the CDR3, is EAGVAQSPRYKIIEKRQSVAFWCNPISGHATLYWYQQILGQGPKLLIQFQNNGVVDDSQLPKDRFSAERLKGVDSTLKIQPAKLEDSAVYLCASSLDSDTGELFFGEGSRLTVL.

The chain recombines TRBV15 with TRBJ1-1; unclear D gene. This CDR3 is 15 amino acids long. Germline V gene data show CDR1 as LNHNV and CDR2 as YYDKDF (reference sequence). Trimming pared 0 bases from V and 0 bases from J, leaving 8 bases between. CDR3 sequence reads: CATSREARLNTEAFF. The CDR3 DNA follows: TGTGCCACCAGCAGAGAGGCCAGGTTGAACACTGAAGCTTTCTTT.

The chain recombines TRBV27 with TRBJ2-7; 9 nucleotides line up with TRBD2. Germline V lookup: CDR1 MNHEY, CDR2 SMNVEV (reference sequence). Germline trimming cut 10 bases from V and 0 bases from J; bases unmatched to any gene: 4. This CDR3 region has 13 residues. The CDR3 loop is CATRAGGSYEQYF. As DNA, the CDR3 is TGTGCCACCCGAGCGGGGGGCTCCTACGAGCAGTACTTC.

This clone was found a few times. CDR3 in DNA: TGCAGCGTCTATACGGCCTACGAGCAGTACTTC. Protein sequence: CSVYTAYEQYF. J is TRBJ2-7 and V is TRBV29-1; D is ambiguous. The CDR3 is 11 amino acids. Per the germline V gene, CDR1 is SQVTM and CDR2 is ANQGSEA. Deletions cut 6 bases from V and 2 bases from J, with 8 bases between.

The rearrangement joins TRBV28 to TRBJ2-3, with 11 bases matching TRBD2. Germline V gene sequence: CDR1 MDHEN, CDR2 SYDVKM. The CDR3 covers 14 residues. J gave up 5 bases and V 3 bases, and 1 base lay outside the gene matches. The CDR3 reads CASSFTSGRDTQYF. In DNA form, the CDR3 reads TGTGCCAGCAGTTTTACTAGCGGGAGAGATACGCAGTATTTT.

The gene calls are TRBV11-2 and TRBJ1-2; D may be TRBD1 (5 bases). Trimming pared 7 bases from V and 7 bases from J, leaving 22 bases between. The CDR3 is 15 residues long. Germline lookup yields CDR1 SGHAT and CDR2 FQNNGV. The CDR3 reads CASTSLRSGMGGYTF. The CDR3 bases are TGTGCCAGCACCTCTCTTCGGTCAGGGATGGGTGGCTACACCTTC.

V usage is TRBV3-1 (or the pseudogene TRBV3-2) and J usage is TRBJ2-3; 7 bases align to TRBD1. This CDR3 is 13 amino acids long. The ends lost 0 bases at V and 10 bases at J; junction bases unmatched: 4. Germline lookup yields CDR1 LGHDT and CDR2 YNNKEL (reference sequence). The chain's CDR3 is CASSQDRTGAQYF. The DNA of the CDR3 is TGTGCCAGCAGCCAAGATCGCACAGGGGCGCAGTATTTT.

The chain joins TRBV28 to TRBJ2-1; 7 bases are shared with TRBD1. From germline, CDR1 is MDHEN and CDR2 SYDVKM. The CDR3 loop spans 14 amino acids. The J segment lost 5 bases and the V segment lost 7 bases, leaving 8 bases of the junction unmatched. This CDR3 is CASIGTETNNEQFF. In DNA, the CDR3 is TGTGCCAGCATTGGGACAGAAACCAACAATGAGCAGTTCTTC.

Comments on this clone: Its ends do not fully match the called genes, so a read error is possible. Other DNA sequences from this sample encode an identical CDR3 as well. V is TRBV19 and J is TRBJ2-2; D call uncertain. Germline V gene sequence: CDR1 LNHDA, CDR2 SQIVND (reference sequence). The CDR3 extends over 11 amino acids. The CDR3 here is CASSIRGELFF. CDR3 nucleotide sequence: TGTGCCAGCAGTATCAGGGGGGAGCTGTTTTTT.

The CDR3 spells CASLKTGYTGELFF. CDR3 coding DNA: TGTGCCAGCCTAAAGACAGGATACACCGGGGAGCTGTTTTTT. The chain couples TRBV5-8 to TRBJ2-2, with D tentatively TRBD1 (6 bases). Between the trimmed V and J ends, which lost 7 bases and 3 bases, there was a span of 13 bases. Germline V gene sequence: CDR1 SGHTS, CDR2 YDEGEE. The length of the CDR3 is 14 residues. The whole variable domain, filled in from reference TRBV5-8 and TRBJ2-2, reads EAGVTQSPTHLIKTRGQQATLRCSPISGHTSVYWYQQALGLGLQFLLWYDEGEERNRGNFPPRFSGRQFPNYSSELNVNALELEDSALYLCASLKTGYTGELFFGEGSRLTVL.

The chain employs TRBV5-1 and TRBJ2-7; TRBD1 aligns across 11 bases. The V gene's germline CDR1 is SGHRS and CDR2 YFSETQ. The CDR3 totals 15 residues. Trimming took 7 bases from V and 3 from J; bases not matched to a gene: 9. The CDR3 coding sequence is TGCGCCAGCTTCAAGGGGACAGGGGGAATCTACGAGCAGTACTTC. It translates to CASFKGTGGIYEQYF.